The present T cell receptor (beta chain) was sequenced within a study of STAT5B mutations in CD4+ large granular lymphocyte leukemia (dated 2022 in TCRdb). A note on the overall study: Among the healthy controls, the CDR3 'QG' motif was associated with a particular HLA allele. The TCRbeta repertoires of CD4+ T-cell large granular lymphocyte leukemia patients were compared with the TCRbeta repertoires of healthy blood donors. The purity of purified fractions was confirmed by flow cytometry on FACSCanto II or FACSVerse to exceed 95% among lymphocytes.

TCRbeta rearrangements were sequenced from genomic DNA using the immunoSEQ assay at survey resolution. On the authors' methods: A lowest detectable productive clonotype frequency of 2.59 x 10-5 was observed in the TCR sequencing data. Analyses included only productive TCRbeta rearrangements, meaning complete and in-frame sequences. Clonality for each sample was calculated as Simpson clonality in the immunoSEQ Analyzer version 3.0. Clones were binned by frequency as very rare, small, medium, large (1-20%) or hyperexpanded (>20%). OLGA 1.2.3 estimated generation probabilities, VDJtools produced V-gene circos plots, VDJdb was queried for specificities, and GLIPH identified CDR3 motifs. TCRdb's version of the immuneACCESS table is confined to in-frame rearrangements and falls short of the full clone set. An unresolved V gene accounts for under half of the shortfall where checked; the remainder is of unknown origin. V and J calls and clone size come straight from that table; D and trimming were deduced from the DNA. The sample table contains 21,000 or so clones; only one count was recorded for over 60% of them. The leading ten clones occupy 0.4% to 0.45% of the sample.

The research as a whole found: Enrichment of TRBV06-family usage was observed among the top patient clones (8/27) relative to healthy controls (2/35). Compared with healthy CD4+ repertoires, CD4-sorted patient repertoires appeared more clonal, and this difference remained even after the putative leukemic clones were removed. Data were not HLA-matched; higher clonality in CD4+ versus CD8+ T-LGLL could reflect the relatively small sample size. The main leukemic clonotypes were found to be private to each patient, although around 25% of the main leukemic clonotypes were detected at low frequency in the non-leukemic repertoires of other patients.

This clone has just a few counts. It has no known antigen specificity. Base qualities are not provided; no much larger clone lies one nucleotide away. The healthy controls were 35 or so blood donors, and the buffy coats of these donors were supplied by the Finnish Red Cross blood service. All TCR-sequenced material derived from peripheral blood: patient blood samples and healthy donor buffy coats. Peripheral blood mononuclear cells were isolated by Ficoll-Hypaque gradient centrifugation. CD4+ cells were purified magnetically from the buffy coats of healthy controls. The Gentra Puregene Cell and Tissue kit was used to extract genomic DNA, and a Qubit 2.0 fluorometer was used to measure the amount of genomic DNA. Via the germline V gene, CDR1 is SGHNT and CDR2 YENEEA. The CDR3 numbers 14 residues from cysteine through phenylalanine. The entry retains the CDR3 DNA only, 42 bases that are in frame from base 1. V is pruned by 3 bases and J by 5 bases, leaving 7 bases of the junction without a gene match.

Source material: CD4+ T cells from blood buffy coats. The V and J segments used are TRBV11-3 and TRBJ2-7; the junction holds 7 bases that match TRBD1. The receptor was derived from a human donor in good health. This receptor has the CDR3 CASSLTTGSHEQYF. The DNA sequence reads TGTGCCAGCAGCTTGACGACAGGGTCCCACGAGCAGTACTTC. Reference TRBV11-3 and TRBJ2-7 genes cover what lies past the CDR3, so the full variable domain is EAGVVQSPRYKIIEKKQPVAFWCNPISGHNTLYWYLQNLGQGPELLIRYENEEAVDDSQLPKDRFSAERLKGVDSTLKIQPAELGDSAVYLCASSLTTGSHEQYFGPGTRLTVT.